This entry describes one T cell receptor (beta chain). This sample is drawn from a study of naive and memory T cell subsets. Both TRBC1 and TRBC2 were covered by a beta constant-region primer of two equimolar oligonucleotides. MiXCR, applied by TCRdb to the UMI-ligation and nested PCR reads, yields one record per CDR3 protein. The table lists 120,000 to 150,000 distinct CDR3 sequences, 15% to 20% of them singletons. The receptor was isolated from a human donor in good health. The material sequenced was naive CD4+ T cells from blood.

CDR3 nucleotides: TGTGCCAGCAGTGTTACAGGACAGGGGCTATACAATGAGCAGTTCTTC. Protein sequence: CASSVTGQGLYNEQFF. This chain joins TRBV28 and TRBJ2-1, with TRBD1 matching over 9 bases. Germline lookup yields CDR1 MDHEN and CDR2 SYDVKM. V lost 5 bases, J lost 4 bases, and 9 bases stayed unmatched. This CDR3 region has 16 residues.